This is a list of T cell receptor beta chains from one sample in a study of T-cell reconstitution after alpha-beta-depleted transplantation in children. MiXCR, applied by TCRdb to the PCR reads, yields one record per CDR3 protein. The sample has 640,000 or so distinct CDR3 sequences, roughly 15% seen once; the top ten hold 0.9% to 1.2%. The source material was PBMCs from the stem cell graft donor, sampled from the stem cell graft. Receptor source: a human donor who donated a stem cell graft to a child with acute myeloid leukemia. Each CDR3 is given with its conserved first and last residue. Fields, in order: CDR3 protein, CDR3 DNA, clone size, J gene, V gene, D gene. D genes are given only for firm matches. For some rows the clone size is stated as once, few or many, or as a class when expanded; others skip it.

CASSLTPGDFQETQYF | TGCGCCAGCAGCTTGACCCCGGGGGACTTCCAAGAGACCCAGTACTTC | few | TRBJ2-5 | TRBV5-1 | NA
CSANDPDGNYEQYF | TGCAGTGCTAACGACCCCGACGGGAACTACGAGCAGTACTTC | many | TRBJ2-7 | TRBV20-1 | NA
CSVGTRGTDTQYF | TGCAGCGTTGGGACCAGGGGCACAGATACGCAGTATTTT | many | TRBJ2-3 | TRBV29-1 | NA
CASSLGKGQGLDEQYF | TGTGCCAGCAGCTTAGGTAAGGGACAGGGGCTCGACGAGCAGTACTTC | few | TRBJ2-7 | TRBV13 | TRBD1
CSAPPGGSSNEQFF | TGCAGTGCTCCTCCTGGGGGCTCGAGCAATGAGCAGTTCTTC | few | TRBJ2-1 | TRBV20-1 | NA
CASSPPRTHRTGELFF | TGCGCCAGCAGCCCCCCTAGAACACACCGCACCGGGGAGCTGTTTTTT | few | TRBJ2-2 | TRBV5-1 | NA
CAISDSDFGNTIYF | TGTGCCATCAGTGATTCAGACTTTGGAAACACCATATATTTT | NA | TRBJ1-3 | TRBV10-3 | NA
CATSRAGDSEAFF | TGTGCCACCAGCAGGGCAGGGGATTCTGAAGCTTTCTTT | NA | TRBJ1-1 | TRBV15 | NA
CAISESQGRTEAFF | TGTGCCATCAGTGAGTCTCAGGGGCGAACTGAAGCTTTCTTT | many | TRBJ1-1 | TRBV10-3 | NA
CSARSWGGGAPDTQYF | TGCAGTGCTAGGTCCTGGGGCGGGGGGGCCCCAGATACGCAGTATTTT | NA | TRBJ2-3 | TRBV20-1 | TRBD2
CASSPGIAAGEDYGYTF | TGTGCCAGCTCACCAGGGATAGCGGCAGGGGAGGACTATGGCTACACCTTC | NA | TRBJ1-2 | TRBV18 | NA
CASGFWDEQFF | TGTGCTAGTGGTTTCTGGGATGAGCAGTTCTTC | many | TRBJ2-1 | TRBV12-5 | NA
CSASIGEQFF | TGCAGTGCTAGTATCGGTGAGCAGTTCTTC | many | TRBJ2-1 | TRBV20-1 | NA
CSATRTGEFNEQFF | TGCAGTGCTACCCGGACAGGGGAATTCAATGAGCAGTTCTTC | many | TRBJ2-1 | TRBV20-1 | TRBD1
CASSLALQAKNIQYF | TGTGCCAGCAGTTTGGCCCTGCAAGCCAAAAACATTCAGTACTTC | NA | TRBJ2-4 | TRBV12-3/TRBV12-4 | NA
CASSKRTSGGIDTQYF | TGTGCCAGCAGCAAGAGGACTAGCGGGGGGATAGATACGCAGTATTTT | NA | TRBJ2-3 | TRBV7-3 | TRBD2
CASSLEGQAYEQYF | TGTGCCAGCAGCTTAGAGGGACAGGCCTACGAGCAGTACTTC | few | TRBJ2-7 | TRBV7-9 | TRBD1
CASSQDQQWQGVWGSDTEAFF | TGCGCCAGCAGCCAAGATCAGCAATGGCAGGGGGTCTGGGGAAGCGACACTGAAGCTTTCTTT | few | TRBJ1-1 | TRBV4-1 | TRBD1
CASRTGVLNTEAFF | TGTGCCAGCAGGACTGGGGTGCTGAACACTGAAGCTTTCTTT | many | TRBJ1-1 | TRBV6-5 | NA
CASRGGGTSTDTQYF | TGCGCCAGCAGAGGAGGCGGGACTAGCACAGATACGCAGTATTTT | once | TRBJ2-3 | TRBV5-1 | NA
CAWSLTGTGGYGNTIYF | TGTGCCTGGAGTCTTACCGGGACAGGGGGTTATGGAAACACCATATATTTT | few | TRBJ1-3 | TRBV30 | TRBD1
CSVAGADGYTF | TGCAGCGTTGCGGGGGCGGATGGCTACACCTTC | many | TRBJ1-2 | TRBV29-1 | NA
CASSFPGTANYGYTF | TGTGCCAGCAGTTTCCCTGGGACAGCTAACTATGGCTACACCTTC | NA | TRBJ1-2 | TRBV28 | TRBD1
CAISGNGRNYGYTF | TGTGCCATCAGTGGGAACGGAAGGAACTATGGCTACACCTTC | many | TRBJ1-2 | TRBV10-3 | NA
CSAKDRGQRETQYF | TGCAGTGCAAAAGACCGGGGCCAGCGGGAGACCCAGTACTTC | few | TRBJ2-5 | TRBV20-1 | NA
CASSLGGYGNQPQHF | TGTGCCAGCAGTTTAGGAGGGTATGGCAATCAGCCCCAGCATTTT | many | TRBJ1-5 | TRBV12-3/TRBV12-4 | NA
CASSLTVNEQYF | TGTGCCAGCAGCTTAACCGTGAACGAGCAGTACTTC | NA | TRBJ2-7 | TRBV7-9 | NA
CSAILTEAFF | TGCAGTGCTATTCTAACTGAAGCTTTCTTT | many | TRBJ1-1 | TRBV20-1 | NA
CAHSDPPRENIQYF | TGTGCCCATTCGGACCCTCCAAGGGAAAACATTCAGTACTTC | NA | TRBJ2-4 | TRBV6-2/TRBV6-3 | NA
CSVVLGSSGANVLTF | TGCAGCGTTGTCCTGGGGAGCTCTGGGGCCAACGTCCTGACTTTC | NA | TRBJ2-6 | TRBV29-1 | NA
CASSLTGGGYEQYF | TGTGCCAGCAGTTTGACAGGGGGCGGCTACGAGCAGTACTTC | many | TRBJ2-7 | TRBV6-5 | TRBD1
CSASEGWKNTEAFF | TGCAGTGCCAGCGAAGGGTGGAAGAACACTGAAGCTTTCTTT | NA | TRBJ1-1 | TRBV20-1 | NA
CSAKKGGIAEAFF | TGCAGTGCTAAAAAGGGGGGAATAGCTGAAGCTTTCTTT | many | TRBJ1-1 | TRBV20-1 | NA
CATRHGPLGNNEQFF | TGTGCCACCAGACACGGGCCCCTAGGGAACAATGAGCAGTTCTTC | many | TRBJ2-1 | TRBV15 | NA
CASSQDDLFYGYTF | TGCGCCAGCAGCCAAGATGACCTATTCTATGGCTACACCTTC | NA | TRBJ1-2 | TRBV4-1 | NA
CSARPLDGSQQFF | TGCAGTGCTAGACCCCTAGACGGTTCGCAACAGTTCTTC | many | TRBJ2-1 | TRBV20-1 | NA
CASSRDNLDTQYF | TGTGCCAGCAGCCGGGACAATCTAGATACGCAGTATTTT | many | TRBJ2-3 | TRBV7-2 | NA
CASSLVLGGNEQFF | TGTGCCAGCAGCTTAGTCCTGGGGGGCAATGAGCAGTTCTTC | NA | TRBJ2-1 | TRBV7-9 | NA
CASSLEKGLDYGYTF | TGTGCCAGCAGCTTAGAAAAAGGCCTGGACTATGGCTACACCTTC | NA | TRBJ1-2 | TRBV7-3 | NA
CASSFGLPNTGELFF | TGTGCCAGCAGTTTTGGGTTACCGAACACCGGGGAGCTGTTTTTT | NA | TRBJ2-2 | TRBV27 | NA
CASSPRDRADRDTEAFF | TGTGCCAGCAGTCCCCGGGACCGGGCCGACCGGGACACTGAAGCTTTCTTT | NA | TRBJ1-1 | TRBV28 | NA
CASSLRSGRNQPQHF | TGCGCCAGCAGCTTAAGATCAGGGCGCAATCAGCCCCAGCATTTT | few | TRBJ1-5 | TRBV5-1 | NA
CASSLLTGGQEDEKLFF | TGTGCCAGCAGCTTGCTGACTGGGGGACAGGAAGATGAAAAACTGTTTTTT | NA | TRBJ1-4 | TRBV11-2 | TRBD1
CASIKQGSNEKLFF | TGTGCCAGCATCAAACAGGGGTCGAATGAAAAACTGTTTTTT | NA | TRBJ1-4 | TRBV12-3/TRBV12-4 | TRBD1
CASRSSDYTGELFF | TGTGCCAGCAGGTCTAGCGATTACACCGGGGAGCTGTTTTTT | NA | TRBJ2-2 | TRBV7-8 | NA